In this sample, the clone carrying this T cell receptor beta chain turned up a few times. This sample is drawn from a study of identical twins. V shed 1 base and J shed 4 bases, with 13 bases lying between them. Germline V gene sequence: CDR1 MNHNS, CDR2 SASEGT. This CDR3 is 15 amino acids long. TCRdb passed the 5' RACE reads through MiXCR, listing each CDR3 protein once. The sample carries some 240,000 distinct CDR3 sequences, 10% recorded once. The rearrangement joins TRBV6-1 to TRBJ1-2; D uncertain. The origin of this receptor is a man over 45 in good health. The specimen sequenced was memory T cells sorted from blood. CDR3 amino acids: CASSEGGGATYGYTF. The CDR3 DNA sequence: TGTGCCAGCAGTGAAGGGGGAGGAGCTACCTATGGCTACACCTTC.